The rows below give T cell receptor beta chains drawn from one sample of a study of tumor T cells in aggressive B-cell lymphoma. Measured with immunoSEQ multiplex PCR; TCRdb has only the in-frame clones, and not every one. Among over a thousand clones, around 87% were seen once, and the ten largest hold 12%. Sequencing used tumor tissue. The receptors were gathered from an adult with diffuse large B cell lymphoma. Both conserved end residues are part of each CDR3. The D gene is left open where the match is weak. The size entry is marked missing in some rows and otherwise reads once, few, many or a size class.

J | V | size | D | DNA | CDR3
TRBJ2-3 | TRBV28 | few | TRBD2 | TGTGCCAGCAGTTCCTCCGGACTAGCGGGGGGAATAGATACGCAGTATTTT | CASSSSGLAGGIDTQYF
TRBJ2-1 | TRBV11-2 | - | TRBD2 | TGTGCCAGCAGCCCATTCCCTAGCGGGAGCGATAATGAGCAGTTCTTC | CASSPFPSGSDNEQFF
TRBJ2-2 | TRBV5-4 | - | - | TGTGCCAGCAGCTTGTCTCAGGGTTACACCGGGGAGCTGTTTTTT | CASSLSQGYTGELFF
TRBJ2-1 | TRBV27 | once | - | TGTGCCAACAGACCCGAGGACACCTACAATGAGCAGTTCTTC | CANRPEDTYNEQFF
TRBJ1-2 | TRBV7-2 | - | - | TGTGCCAGCAGCTTATACCCGGATGGCTACACCTTC | CASSLYPDGYTF
TRBJ2-2 | TRBV10-3 | once | - | TGTGCCATCAAACAGGGTACGGACACCGGGGAGCTGTTTTTT | CAIKQGTDTGELFF
TRBJ2-1 | TRBV7-3 | - | - | TGTGCCAGCAGCGTGGAGGGGGGGGCCTACAATGAGCAGTTCTTC | CASSVEGGAYNEQFF
TRBJ2-5 | TRBV5-1 | - | TRBD2 | TGCGCCAGCAGCTTGGCCACTCTAGCGGTTCAAGAGACCCAGTACTTC | CASSLATLAVQETQYF
TRBJ2-7 | TRBV11-2 | - | - | TGTGCCAGCAGCACCCGGGACCGATCTAGCGAGCAGTATTTC | CASSTRDRSSEQYF
TRBJ2-3 | TRBV12-5 | - | - | TGTGCTAGTGGCTCACGCCCAGGGAGCACAGATACGCAGTATTTT | CASGSRPGSTDTQYF
TRBJ1-1 | TRBV9 | - | - | TGTGCCAGCAGCCAAGTAGGGGCCAGGGGAGCTTTCTTT | CASSQVGARGAFF
TRBJ2-1 | TRBV7-3 | - | TRBD2 | TGTGCCAGCAGCTTATGGCGGGAGACCTACAATGAGCAGTTCTTC | CASSLWRETYNEQFF
TRBJ2-7 | TRBV28 | - | - | TGTGCCAGCAGTTTGGGAGCAGGGGTCTACGAGCAGTACTTC | CASSLGAGVYEQYF
TRBJ2-7 | TRBV5-1 | - | - | TGCGCCAGCAGCTTGGTGTCGGGGGCCTACGAGCAGTACTTC | CASSLVSGAYEQYF
TRBJ2-3 | TRBV2 | - | TRBD1 | TGTGCCAGCTGGACAGGGGGCACAGATACGCAGTATTTT | CASWTGGTDTQYF
TRBJ2-3 | TRBV9 | - | TRBD2 | TGTGCCAGCAGCCCCAGGGTTGCGGGGGGTGCAGATACGCAGTATTTT | CASSPRVAGGADTQYF
TRBJ2-5 | TRBV19 | - | TRBD1 | TGTGCCAGTAGTATTTCAACCGGGACAGGGGCCGGAGAGCAGTACTTC | CASSISTGTGAGEQYF
TRBJ2-5 | TRBV7-9 | few | - | TGTGCCAGCAGCTTACTCCGGGACAACCAAGAGACCCAGTACTTC | CASSLLRDNQETQYF
TRBJ1-5 | TRBV18 | - | - | TGTGCCAGCTCACCACCGAATGACGGCGGTCAGCCCCAGCATTTT | CASSPPNDGGQPQHF
TRBJ2-1 | TRBV7-3 | - | - | TGTGCCAGCAGCCAAACTGTTTTCTCCTACAATGAGCAGTTCTTC | CASSQTVFSYNEQFF
TRBJ1-5 | TRBV9 | - | TRBD1 | TGTGCCAGCAGCGCGGGACAGGGGGCTTTCAATCAGCCCCAGCATTTT | CASSAGQGAFNQPQHF
TRBJ2-7 | TRBV6-6 | once | TRBD1 | TGTGCCAGCAGTTACACGGGACAGGGACGGGAGCAGTACTTC | CASSYTGQGREQYF
TRBJ2-1 | TRBV5-4 | - | - | TGTGCCAGCAGCTCGCCTAGGGGGTCCTACAATGAGCAGTTCTTC | CASSSPRGSYNEQFF
TRBJ2-5 | TRBV10-2 | - | - | TGCGCCAGCGCTGGGTTGGGGGCCGTAGGAGAGACCCAGTACTTC | CASAGLGAVGETQYF
TRBJ2-7 | TRBV27 | - | - | TGTGCCAGCAGCCTCGGACAGTCCTACGAGCAGTACTTC | CASSLGQSYEQYF
TRBJ2-1 | TRBV9 | - | - | TGTGCCAGCAGCGCGGACTGGGACTACAATGAGCAGTTCTTC | CASSADWDYNEQFF
TRBJ1-4 | TRBV9 | - | - | TGTGCCAGCAGTGTACTTAGTACCAATGAAAAACTGTTTTTT | CASSVLSTNEKLFF
TRBJ1-1 | TRBV6-5 | - | - | TGTGCCAGCGAGGGGGGGCAAGGGGCTTTCTTT | CASEGGQGAFF
TRBJ1-5 | TRBV28 | once | - | TGTGCCAGCAGTTTATACGCCGGGGAGGGGCAGCCCCAGCATTTT | CASSLYAGEGQPQHF
TRBJ1-2 | TRBV7-3 | hyperexpanded | - | TGTGCCAGCAGCTTAGGGGCCAGAACTAACTATGGCTACACCTTC | CASSLGARTNYGYTF
TRBJ2-3 | TRBV9 | - | - | TGTGCCAGCAGCTTCCGTCAGGGGGGAGATACGCAGTATTTT | CASSFRQGGDTQYF
TRBJ1-2 | TRBV6-5 | - | - | TGTGCCAGCAGACCACCTGACAGGCTTGGCTATGGCTACACCTTC | CASRPPDRLGYGYTF
TRBJ1-1 | TRBV7-9 | - | TRBD1 | TGTGCCAGCAGCTTAGGGGCAGGGGGTTCTGCTTTCTTT | CASSLGAGGSAFF
TRBJ1-5 | TRBV5-5 | - | TRBD1 | TGTGCCAGCAGCTTGACAGGGGGTAGCAATCAGCCCCAGCATTTT | CASSLTGGSNQPQHF
TRBJ1-1 | TRBV27 | - | - | TGTGCCAGCAGTCCCGCGTTTGTTAGGGAGGAAGCTTTCTTT | CASSPAFVREEAFF
TRBJ1-4 | TRBV6-1 | - | - | TGTGCCAGCAGTCGTACGGGGGGAACTAATGAAAAACTGTTTTTT | CASSRTGGTNEKLFF
TRBJ1-1 | TRBV5-1 | once | - | TGCGCCAGCAGCTTGGCCGGAGGGGCGTCTGAAGCTTTCTTT | CASSLAGGASEAFF
TRBJ1-6 | TRBV6-4 | - | - | TGTGCCAGCAGTGACTCGTATGGCAGGGATTCACCCCTCCACTTT | CASSDSYGRDSPLHF
TRBJ2-1 | TRBV16 | once | - | TGTGCCAGCAGCTTCAGGGGACCCCCGGATGAGCAGTTCTTC | CASSFRGPPDEQFF
TRBJ2-3 | TRBV5-1 | - | - | TGCGCCAGCAGCTCGAACACTATAACGGGGTTAACAGATACGCAGTATTTT | CASSSNTITGLTDTQYF
TRBJ1-2 | TRBV11-2 | - | - | TGTGCCAGCAGCCGGACTGCTTCTAACTATGGCTACACCTTC | CASSRTASNYGYTF
TRBJ2-7 | TRBV27 | - | TRBD1 | TGTGCCAGCAGCCTAACGGGACAGGGGGGGAGGTACGAGCAGTACTTC | CASSLTGQGGRYEQYF
TRBJ2-3 | TRBV9 | - | TRBD2 | TGTGCCAGTGGCGGGGGTAGCACAGATACGCAGTATTTT | CASGGGSTDTQYF
TRBJ1-4 | TRBV18 | - | TRBD1 | TGTGCCAGCTCACCTCAGGGACAGCTAAATGAAAAACTGTTTTTT | CASSPQGQLNEKLFF
TRBJ1-3 | TRBV5-1 | - | - | TGCGCCAGCAGCCTGGACGGACTCCTCTCTGGAAACACCATATATTTT | CASSLDGLLSGNTIYF
TRBJ2-4 | TRBV27 | few | TRBD2 | TGTGCCAGCAGCCCACTAGCGGGGGCCAAAAACATTCAGTACTTC | CASSPLAGAKNIQYF
TRBJ2-3 | TRBV13 | - | TRBD2 | TGTGCCAGCAGCTGGACTAGCGGGGACTCTAGCACAGATACGCAGTATTTT | CASSWTSGDSSTDTQYF